This TCR beta chain was identified during a study of blood T cell repertoires in COVID-19. The CDR3 length is 14 residues. Per germline, CDR1 SQVTM and CDR2 ANQGSEA. V lost 4 bases, J lost 4 bases, and 16 bases lay in between. Assay used: immunoSEQ multiplex PCR; TCRdb lists only in-frame clones, some missing. The sample includes about 320,000 clones, roughly 90% of them seen just once. The sample taken for sequencing was PBMCs or T cells enriched from blood (not recorded which). The chain uses TRBV29-1 and TRBJ1-1; D possibly corresponds to TRBD1 (6 bases). The sequence came from a man aged 60 to 75 who had recovered from COVID-19. CDR3 DNA sequence: TGCAGCGTTGGAATCTGGACGACAGGCACTGAAGCTTTCTTT. This gives the protein CSVGIWTTGTEAFF.